This T cell receptor beta chain was identified in a study of post-analysis software for immune sequencing data. Whole-study results and caveats: F measure clustering grouped samples strongly by preparation batch. The study found TRBV5-6, TRBV5-1 and TRBV20-1 among five TRBV segments more frequent in patients than controls.

Remarks on this clonotype: Its antigen remains unidentified.

Included in the TCR beta cDNA libraries were unique molecular identifiers. TCRdb independently ran MiXCR on the PCR reads; one entry per CDR3 protein. The sample shows about 770,000 distinct CDR3 sequences, roughly 50% of them seen only once. V lost 2 bases, J lost 7 bases, and 9 bases lay in between. The CDR3 spans 13 residues. Germline V lookup: CDR1 MNHEY, CDR2 SVGEGT. The rearrangement joins TRBV6-2 or TRBV6-3 to TRBJ2-1; TRBD2 might be the D (6 bases). The sample was blood. The clonotype was recovered from a girl between 10 and 17 years old with multiple sclerosis. This CDR3 is CASSYGEANEQFF. DNA for the CDR3: TGTGCCAGCAGTTACGGGGAGGCTAATGAGCAGTTCTTC.